Below are 17 T cell receptor beta chains sequenced from a single sample in a study of T cell responses to AZD1222 COVID-19 vaccine. Profiled with immunoSEQ multiplex PCR; TCRdb holds only in-frame clones, not every one. In the table there are tens of thousands of clones, approximately 85% of which are singletons. This specimen consisted of peripheral blood, obtained on day 0 of AZD1222 vaccination. These receptors all come from an adult in good health.

This clone was detected only once. V usage is TRBV28 and J usage is TRBJ1-1; TRBD1 matches 8 bases. The CDR3 is made up of 17 amino acids. Germline V CDR1 and CDR2: MDHEN, SYDVKM. V was pared by 3 bases and J by 1 base, with 10 bases of the junction left unmatched. The CDR3 bases are TGTGCCAGCAGTTTTGGTACAGGGGGTCCTCGGAACACTGAAGCTTTCTTT. Its translation is CASSFGTGGPRNTEAFF.

This chain joins TRBV9 and TRBJ1-5, with D unresolved. CDR3 length: 13 residues. The germline CDR1 and CDR2 sequences are SGDLS and YYNGEE. V dropped 0 bases and J dropped 4 bases, with 5 bases sitting between them. CDR3 amino acids: CASSVAANQPQHF. In DNA form, the CDR3 reads TGTGCCAGCAGCGTAGCCGCTAATCAGCCCCAGCATTTT.

The chain joins TRBV9 to TRBJ2-2; TRBD1 or TRBD2 may be the D gene (6 bases each). Germline V lookup: CDR1 SGDLS, CDR2 YYNGEE. The CDR3 length is 18 residues. V was pared by 0 bases and J by 2 bases, with 17 bases between. The DNA for the CDR3 is TGTGCCAGCAGCGTAGGAGGGGGAGGTGTACGAAACACCGGGGAGCTGTTTTTT. It encodes CASSVGGGGVRNTGELFF.

This chain links TRBV9 with TRBJ1-2; D might be TRBD1 (6 bases). The V end lost 6 bases, the J end lost 0 bases, and 15 bases lay between the germline ends. Per the germline V gene, CDR1 is SGDLS and CDR2 is YYNGEE. This CDR3 has 15 amino acids. CDR3 region: CASTEGGQANYGYTF. The CDR3 coding sequence is TGTGCCAGCACCGAGGGGGGCCAGGCTAACTATGGCTACACCTTC.

V is TRBV7-9 and J is TRBJ1-4; D not certain. V lost 8 bases, J lost 5 bases, and 12 bases lay in between. Germline assignment: CDR1 SEHNR and CDR2 FQNEAQ (reference sequence). The CDR3 has 13 residues. This chain's CDR3 is CASGYNQNEKLFF. The CDR3 DNA is TGTGCCAGCGGTTATAACCAGAATGAAAAACTGTTTTTT.

The chain is built from TRBV13 and TRBJ1-1, with D uncertain. V lost 7 bases, J lost 1 base, and 16 bases lay in between. Per germline, CDR1 PRHDT and CDR2 FYEKMQ (reference sequence). The CDR3 runs 15 residues. The CDR3 protein is CASTYSRRANTEAFF. CDR3 coding DNA: TGTGCCAGCACCTACTCCCGCAGAGCGAACACTGAAGCTTTCTTT.

The rearrangement uses TRBV9 and TRBJ2-2; D is perhaps TRBD2 (5 bases). The germline gives CDR1 SGDLS, CDR2 YYNGEE. V lost 1 base to trimming and J lost 1 base, with 8 bases between them. This CDR3 region has 15 residues. The CDR3 DNA reads TGTGCCAGCAGCGTAATTAGCGAGAACACCGGGGAGCTGTTTTTT. Its protein product is CASSVISENTGELFF.

V usage is TRBV29-1 and J usage is TRBJ1-4, with TRBD1 identical over 7 bases. The CDR3 loop spans 14 amino acids. J was trimmed by 5 bases and V by 5 bases; bases with no gene match: 8. Germline CDR1 is SQVTM and CDR2 is ANQGSEA. This CDR3 reads CSVSPSGQNEKLFF. The CDR3 DNA follows: TGCAGCGTTTCCCCGTCGGGACAGAATGAAAAACTGTTTTTT. Supplemented by reference TRBV29-1 and TRBJ1-4, the full variable domain reads SAVISQKPSRDICQRGTSLTIQCQVDSQVTMMFWYRQQPGQSLTLIATANQGSEATYESGFVIDKFPISRPNLTFSTLTVSNMSPEDSSIYLCSVSPSGQNEKLFFGSGTQLSVL.

CDR3 bases: TGTGCCAGCAGTCCACCTAGCGGAGGTGAGCAGTTCTTC. Its translation is CASSPPSGGEQFF. V is TRBV28 and J is TRBJ2-1, with TRBD2 matching over 7 bases. Germline V gives CDR1 MDHEN, CDR2 SYDVKM. The CDR3 is 13 residues long. The trim removed 5 bases at V and 9 bases at J, leaving 7 bases unmatched.

The chain recombines TRBV30 with TRBJ1-4; D unclear. Germline assignment: CDR1 GTSNPN and CDR2 SVGIG (reference sequence). V shed 7 bases and J shed 5 bases, with 14 bases lying between them. This CDR3 has 13 residues. The CDR3 sequence: CAFVVGGNEKLFF. For the CDR3, the DNA is TGTGCCTTCGTGGTAGGTGGGAATGAAAAACTGTTTTTT.

The chain carries TRBV19 and TRBJ1-2; weak D call: TRBD1 (6 bases). V was trimmed by 4 bases and J by 6 bases, leaving 18 bases between them. CDR1 LNHDA and CDR2 SQIVND come from the germline V gene (reference sequence). CDR3 length: 15 amino acids. CDR3 sequence reads: CASSTIRGRLDGYTF. The CDR3 coding sequence is TGTGCCAGTAGTACTATCAGGGGAAGACTCGATGGCTACACCTTC.

This chain connects TRBV3-1 (or the pseudogene TRBV3-2) to TRBJ2-4; TRBD2 aligns across 11 bases. CDR1 LGHDT and CDR2 YNNKEL come from the germline V gene (reference sequence). V shed 5 bases and J 10 bases; nucleotides not matched to a gene: 10. This CDR3 spans 15 amino acids. This CDR3 reads CASSYRLAGGGIQYF. CDR3 DNA: TGTGCCAGCAGCTACCGTCTAGCGGGAGGTGGTATTCAGTACTTC.

V is TRBV5-4 and J is TRBJ1-4; TRBD1 aligns across 9 bases. This CDR3 contains 15 residues. Trimming at V came to 0 bases and at J to 8 bases, leaving 5 bases not matched to a gene. Per germline, CDR1 SGHNT and CDR2 YYREEE (reference sequence). CDR3 coding DNA: TGTGCCAGCAGCTTGGGAGTGGGGACAGGGGAAAAACTGTTTTTT. The encoded protein is CASSLGVGTGEKLFF.

V is TRBV9 and J is TRBJ1-2, with 10 nucleotides matching TRBD1. Trimming cost V 3 bases and J 8 bases; bases outside gene matches: 4. Per germline, CDR1 SGDLS and CDR2 YYNGEE. This CDR3 contains 13 residues. The CDR3 region is CASSAGQGGGYTF. CDR3 DNA sequence: TGTGCCAGCAGCGCAGGACAGGGGGGCGGCTACACCTTC.

This rearrangement joins TRBV27 to TRBJ2-1, with D hard to call. Germline CDR1 is MNHEY and CDR2 is SMNVEV (reference sequence). The V and J ends lost 5 bases and 4 bases respectively, with 3 bases between them. The CDR3 is made up of 11 amino acids. CDR3 sequence: CASSRYNEQFF. CDR3 sequence (DNA): TGTGCCAGCAGTCGGTACAATGAGCAGTTCTTC.

V and J are TRBV4-2 and TRBJ2-1, with D perhaps TRBD1 or TRBD2 (6 bases each). CDR3 length: 16 amino acids. The germline V gene has CDR1 LGHNA and CDR2 YNFKEQ. The ends were cut back, 2 bases at V and 1 base at J, with 12 bases in the middle. The CDR3 DNA sequence: TGTGCCAGCAGCCAACCTGGGGGGCCGTCCTACAATGAGCAGTTCTTC. It specifies CASSQPGGPSYNEQFF.

This chain links TRBV4-1 with TRBJ2-1; D is unclear. V lost 0 bases to trimming and J lost 0 bases, with 6 bases between them. The CDR3 length is 15 residues. The germline CDR1 and CDR2 sequences are MGHRA and YSYEKL. The CDR3 here is CASSQEPNSYNEQFF. The DNA for the CDR3 is TGCGCCAGCAGCCAAGAGCCCAACTCCTACAATGAGCAGTTCTTC.